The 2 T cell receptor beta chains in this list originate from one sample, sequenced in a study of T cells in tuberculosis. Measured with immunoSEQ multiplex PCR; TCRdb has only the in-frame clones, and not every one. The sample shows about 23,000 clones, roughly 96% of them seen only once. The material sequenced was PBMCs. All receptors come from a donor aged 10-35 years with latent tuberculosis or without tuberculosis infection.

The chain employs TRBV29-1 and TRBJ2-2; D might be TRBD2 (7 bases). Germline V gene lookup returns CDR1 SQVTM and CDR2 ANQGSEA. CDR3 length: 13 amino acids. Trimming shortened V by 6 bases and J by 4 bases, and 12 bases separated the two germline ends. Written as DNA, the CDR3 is TGCAGCGTGGGGGGGGCGCGCACCGGGGAGCTGTTTTTT. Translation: CSVGGARTGELFF.

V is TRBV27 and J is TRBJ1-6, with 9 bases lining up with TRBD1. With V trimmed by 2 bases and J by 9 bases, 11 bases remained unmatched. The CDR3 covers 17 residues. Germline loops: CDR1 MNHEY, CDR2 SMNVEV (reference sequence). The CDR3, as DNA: TGTGCCAGCAGTTTAAACCCCCCGGGACAGGGAGGTTCACCCCTCCACTTT. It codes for CASSLNPPGQGGSPLHF.